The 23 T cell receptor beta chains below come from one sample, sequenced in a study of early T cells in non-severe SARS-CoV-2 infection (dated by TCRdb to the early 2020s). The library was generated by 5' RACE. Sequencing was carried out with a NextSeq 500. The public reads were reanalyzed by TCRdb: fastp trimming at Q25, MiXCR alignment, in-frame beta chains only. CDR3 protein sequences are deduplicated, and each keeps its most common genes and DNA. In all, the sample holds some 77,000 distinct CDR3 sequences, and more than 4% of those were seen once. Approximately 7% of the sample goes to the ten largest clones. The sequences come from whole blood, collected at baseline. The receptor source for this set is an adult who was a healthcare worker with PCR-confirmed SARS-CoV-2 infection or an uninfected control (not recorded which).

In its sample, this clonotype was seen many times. The CDR3 DNA sequence: TGCAGTGCGCCAGCCCACACGAGCTCCTACGAGCAGTACTTC. This gives the protein CSAPAHTSSYEQYF. The chain recombines TRBV20-1 with TRBJ2-7; the D is unclear. Trimming stripped 6 bases from V and 0 bases from J, with 15 bases between. Germline assignment: CDR1 DFQATT and CDR2 SNEGSKA (reference sequence). The CDR3 consists of 14 residues.

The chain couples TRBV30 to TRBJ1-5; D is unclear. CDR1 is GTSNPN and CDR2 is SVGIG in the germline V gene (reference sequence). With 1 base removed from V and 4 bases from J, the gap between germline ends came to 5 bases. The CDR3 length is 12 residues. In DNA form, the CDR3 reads TGTGCCTGGAGTGACACAAATCAGCCCCAGCATTTT. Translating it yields CAWSDTNQPQHF.

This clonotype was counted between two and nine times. The CDR3 is CASSLYGVYEAFF. The CDR3 DNA follows: TGTGCCAGCAGTTTATACGGGGTGTATGAAGCTTTCTTT. The J gene is TRBJ1-1, the V gene TRBV28; no clear D gene. The ends were cut back, 1 base at V and 7 bases at J, with 10 bases in the middle. The CDR3 spans 13 residues. Germline CDR1 reads MDHEN; CDR2 reads SYDVKM.

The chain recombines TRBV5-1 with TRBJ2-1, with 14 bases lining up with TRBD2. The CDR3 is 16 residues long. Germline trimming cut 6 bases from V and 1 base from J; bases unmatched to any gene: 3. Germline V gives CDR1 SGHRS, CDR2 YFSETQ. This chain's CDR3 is CASTGTSGRSYNEQFF. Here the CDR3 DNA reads TGCGCCAGCACCGGGACTAGCGGGAGATCCTACAATGAGCAGTTCTTC.

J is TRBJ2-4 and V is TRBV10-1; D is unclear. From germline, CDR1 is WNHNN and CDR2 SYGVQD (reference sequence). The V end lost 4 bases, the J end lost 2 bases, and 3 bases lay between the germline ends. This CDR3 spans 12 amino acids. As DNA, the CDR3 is TGCGCCAGCAGTGGACCCAAAAACATTCAGTACTTC. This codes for CASSGPKNIQYF.

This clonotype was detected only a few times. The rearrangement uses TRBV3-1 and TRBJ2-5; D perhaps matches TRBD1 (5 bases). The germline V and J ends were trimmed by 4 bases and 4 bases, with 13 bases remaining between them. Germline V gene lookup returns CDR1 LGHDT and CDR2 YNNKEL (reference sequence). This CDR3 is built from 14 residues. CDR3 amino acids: CASSLLRGTETQYF. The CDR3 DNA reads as TGTGCCAGCAGCCTTTTAAGGGGCACAGAGACCCAGTACTTC.

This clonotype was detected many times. CDR3 DNA: TGTGCCAGCTCACCGACCGGGGGTTATAATTCACCCCTCCACTTT. It translates to CASSPTGGYNSPLHF. The V and J genes are TRBV18 and TRBJ1-6; TRBD1 might be the D (5 bases). The CDR3 sequence is 15 residues long. Trimming took 3 bases from V and 4 from J, leaving 10 bases between them. Germline CDR1 and CDR2: KGHSH and LQKENI.

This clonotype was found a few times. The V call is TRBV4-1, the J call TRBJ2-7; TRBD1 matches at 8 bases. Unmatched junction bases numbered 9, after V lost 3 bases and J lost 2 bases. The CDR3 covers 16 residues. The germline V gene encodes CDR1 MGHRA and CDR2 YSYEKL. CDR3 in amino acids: CASSQARDRPPYEQYF. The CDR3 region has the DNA TGCGCCAGCAGCCAGGCTCGGGACAGGCCCCCCTACGAGCAGTACTTC.

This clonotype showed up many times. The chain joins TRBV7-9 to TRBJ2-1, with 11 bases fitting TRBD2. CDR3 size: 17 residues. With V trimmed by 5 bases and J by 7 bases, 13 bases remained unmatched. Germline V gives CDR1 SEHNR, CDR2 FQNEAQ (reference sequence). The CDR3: CASSLTSGSSLGNEQFF. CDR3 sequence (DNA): TGTGCCAGCAGCCTCACTAGCGGGAGCTCATTGGGGAATGAGCAGTTCTTC.

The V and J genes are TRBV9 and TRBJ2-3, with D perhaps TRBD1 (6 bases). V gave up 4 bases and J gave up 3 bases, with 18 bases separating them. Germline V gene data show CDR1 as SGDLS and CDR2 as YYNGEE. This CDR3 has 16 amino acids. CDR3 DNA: TGTGCCAGCAGCCCCTGGGGGCGAACTGGGACAGATACGCAGTATTTT. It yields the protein CASSPWGRTGTDTQYF.

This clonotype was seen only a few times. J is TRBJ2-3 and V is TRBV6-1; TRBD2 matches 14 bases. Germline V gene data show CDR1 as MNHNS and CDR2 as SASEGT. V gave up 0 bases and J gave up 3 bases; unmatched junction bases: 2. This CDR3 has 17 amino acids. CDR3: CASSEAGLAGGTDTQYF. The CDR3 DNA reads TGTGCCAGCAGTGAAGCAGGACTAGCGGGAGGTACAGATACGCAGTATTTT.

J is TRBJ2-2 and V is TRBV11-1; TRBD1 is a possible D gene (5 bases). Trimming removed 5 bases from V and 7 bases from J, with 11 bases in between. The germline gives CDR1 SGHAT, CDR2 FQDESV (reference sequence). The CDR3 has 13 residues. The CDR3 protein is CASSPQGHGELFF. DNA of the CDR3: TGTGCCAGCAGCCCCCAGGGTCACGGGGAGCTGTTTTTT.

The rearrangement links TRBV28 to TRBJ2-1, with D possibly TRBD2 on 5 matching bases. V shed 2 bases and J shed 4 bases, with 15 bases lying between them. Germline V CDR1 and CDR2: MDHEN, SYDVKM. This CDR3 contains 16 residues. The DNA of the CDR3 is TGTGCCAGCAGTTTACTAGCCTCGTCATATTACAATGAGCAGTTCTTC. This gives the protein CASSLLASSYYNEQFF.

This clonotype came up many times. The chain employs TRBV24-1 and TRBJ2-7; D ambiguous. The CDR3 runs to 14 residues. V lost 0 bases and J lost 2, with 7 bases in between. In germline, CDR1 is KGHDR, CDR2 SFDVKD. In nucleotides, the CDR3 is TGTGCCACCAGTGATTTGAACCGTCCCTACGAGCAGTACTTC. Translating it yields CATSDLNRPYEQYF.

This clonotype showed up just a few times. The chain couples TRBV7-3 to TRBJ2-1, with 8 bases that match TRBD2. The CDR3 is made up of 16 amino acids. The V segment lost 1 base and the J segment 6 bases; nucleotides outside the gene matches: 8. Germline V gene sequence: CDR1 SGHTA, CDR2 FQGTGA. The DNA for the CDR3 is TGTGCCAGCAGCTTAAACTCCGGGAGGGCCGGCAATGAGCAGTTCTTC. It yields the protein CASSLNSGRAGNEQFF.

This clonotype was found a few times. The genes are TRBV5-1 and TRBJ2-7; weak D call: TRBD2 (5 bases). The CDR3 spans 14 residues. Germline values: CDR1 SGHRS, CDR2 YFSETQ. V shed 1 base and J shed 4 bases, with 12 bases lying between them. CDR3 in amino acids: CASSLSSGTYEQYF. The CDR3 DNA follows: TGCGCCAGCAGCTTGTCCAGCGGCACGTACGAGCAGTACTTC.

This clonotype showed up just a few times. CDR3 DNA: TGTGCCAGCAGTTGGGGGCCGGGAACAACTAATGAAAAACTGTTTTTT. Translating gives CASSWGPGTTNEKLFF. The rearrangement links TRBV25-1 to TRBJ1-4; a weak D match, TRBD1 (6 bases). This CDR3 has 16 residues. The V end was cut by 5 bases, the J end by 0 bases, with 13 bases between. CDR1 is MGHDK and CDR2 is SYGVNS in the germline V gene.

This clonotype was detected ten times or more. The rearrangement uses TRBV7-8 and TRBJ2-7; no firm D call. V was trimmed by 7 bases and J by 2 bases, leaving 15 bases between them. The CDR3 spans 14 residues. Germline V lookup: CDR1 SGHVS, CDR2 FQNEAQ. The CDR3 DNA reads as TGTGCCAGCAATCCTCTCGGTACCACCTACGAGCAGTACTTC. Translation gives CASNPLGTTYEQYF.

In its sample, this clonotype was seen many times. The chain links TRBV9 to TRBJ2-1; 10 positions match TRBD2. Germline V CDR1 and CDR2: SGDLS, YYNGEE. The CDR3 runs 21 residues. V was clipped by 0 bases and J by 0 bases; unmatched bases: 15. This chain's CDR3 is CASSVATRAGGVHGSYNEQFF. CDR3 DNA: TGTGCCAGCAGCGTAGCTACGAGAGCGGGAGGGGTACACGGCTCCTACAATGAGCAGTTCTTC.

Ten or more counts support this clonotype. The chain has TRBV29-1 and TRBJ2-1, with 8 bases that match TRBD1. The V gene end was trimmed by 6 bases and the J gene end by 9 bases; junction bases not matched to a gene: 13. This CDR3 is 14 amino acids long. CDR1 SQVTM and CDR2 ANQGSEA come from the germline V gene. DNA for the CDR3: TGCAGCGTAGGGAGGACAGGGACTTTTGCTGAGCAGTTCTTC. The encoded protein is CSVGRTGTFAEQFF.

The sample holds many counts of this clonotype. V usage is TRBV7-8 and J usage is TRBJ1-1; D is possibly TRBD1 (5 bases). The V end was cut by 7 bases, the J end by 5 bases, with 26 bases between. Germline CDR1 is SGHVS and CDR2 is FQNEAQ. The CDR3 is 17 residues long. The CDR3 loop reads CASKAPPGGGETTEAFF. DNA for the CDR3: TGTGCCAGCAAGGCCCCTCCAGGCGGGGGTGAAACAACTGAAGCTTTCTTT.

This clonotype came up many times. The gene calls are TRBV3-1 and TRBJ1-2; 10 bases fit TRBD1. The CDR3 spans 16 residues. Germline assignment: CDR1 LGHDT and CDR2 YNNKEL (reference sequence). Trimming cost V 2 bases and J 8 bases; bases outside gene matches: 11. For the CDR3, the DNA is TGTGCCAGCAGCCAATGGGGGACCGGGACAGGGGAAGGCTACACCTTC. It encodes CASSQWGTGTGEGYTF.

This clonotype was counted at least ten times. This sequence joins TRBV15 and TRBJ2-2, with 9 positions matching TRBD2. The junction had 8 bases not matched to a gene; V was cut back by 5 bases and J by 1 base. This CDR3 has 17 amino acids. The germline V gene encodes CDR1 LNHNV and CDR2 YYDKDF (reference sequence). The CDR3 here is CATSDPEAGGNTGELFF. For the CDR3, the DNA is TGTGCCACCAGCGACCCAGAAGCGGGAGGGAACACCGGGGAGCTGTTTTTT.